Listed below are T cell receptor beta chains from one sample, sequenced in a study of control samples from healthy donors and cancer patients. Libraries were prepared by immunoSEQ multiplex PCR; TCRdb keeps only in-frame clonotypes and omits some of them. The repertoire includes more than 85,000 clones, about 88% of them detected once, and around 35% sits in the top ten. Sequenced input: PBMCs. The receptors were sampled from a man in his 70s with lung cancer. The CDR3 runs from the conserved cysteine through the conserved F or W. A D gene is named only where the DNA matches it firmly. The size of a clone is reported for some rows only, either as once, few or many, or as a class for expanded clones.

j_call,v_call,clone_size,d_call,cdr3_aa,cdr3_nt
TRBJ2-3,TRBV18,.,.,CASSPPSSGATDTQYF,TGTGCCAGCTCACCACCGAGCTCAGGGGCCACAGATACGCAGTATTTT
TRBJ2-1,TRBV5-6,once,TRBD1,CASSGSGQGFYNEQFF,TGTGCCAGCAGCGGCTCTGGACAGGGGTTTTACAATGAGCAGTTCTTC
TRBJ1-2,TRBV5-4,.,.,CASSPQGGNYGYTF,TGTGCCAGCAGCCCACAAGGAGGGAACTATGGCTACACCTTC
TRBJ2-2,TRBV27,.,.,CASSFTNTGELFF,TGTGCCAGCAGTTTTACGAACACCGGGGAGCTGTTTTTT
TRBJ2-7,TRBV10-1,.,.,CASSEYSEQYF,TGCGCCAGCAGTGAGTACTCAGAGCAGTACTTC
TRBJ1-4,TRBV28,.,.,CASVSGAANEKLFF,TGTGCCAGCGTGTCTGGGGCGGCTAATGAAAAACTGTTTTTT
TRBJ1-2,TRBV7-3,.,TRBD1,CASSLTGTGTRYTF,TGTGCCAGCAGCTTAACAGGGACAGGGACCCGCTACACCTTC
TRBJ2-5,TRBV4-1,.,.,CASSQGMAGETQYF,TGCGCCAGCAGCCAAGGAATGGCGGGGGAGACCCAGTACTTC
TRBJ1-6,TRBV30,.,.,CALGTGYNSPLHF,TGTGCTCTGGGTACGGGTTATAATTCACCCCTCCACTTT
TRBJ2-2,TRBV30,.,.,CAGRGRSTGELFF,TGTGCCGGGAGGGGGAGGAGTACCGGGGAGCTGTTTTTT
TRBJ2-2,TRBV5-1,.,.,CASSSRSQGDTGELFF,TGCGCCAGCAGCTCCCGTTCCCAGGGAGACACCGGGGAGCTGTTTTTT
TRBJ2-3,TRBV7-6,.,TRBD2,CASSLMPSGGDDTQYF,TGTGCCAGCAGCTTAATGCCTAGCGGGGGGGATGATACGCAGTATTTT
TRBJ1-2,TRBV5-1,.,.,CASSFAVGRGTENGYTF,TGCGCCAGCAGCTTTGCGGTCGGGAGGGGGACGGAAAATGGCTACACCTTC
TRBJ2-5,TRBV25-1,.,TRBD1,CASSGTGAGETQYF,TGTGCCAGCTCTGGGACAGGGGCGGGAGAGACCCAGTACTTC
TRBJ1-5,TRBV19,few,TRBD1,CASSIDGTDNQPQHF,TGTGCCAGTAGTATTGACGGGACAGATAATCAGCCCCAGCATTTT
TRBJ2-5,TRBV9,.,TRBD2,CASSVAPAGGTQYF,TGTGCCAGCAGCGTGGCCCCGGCGGGAGGGACCCAGTACTTC
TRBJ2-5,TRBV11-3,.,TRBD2,CASSLVTLLAGGQETQYF,TGTGCCAGCAGCTTAGTGACGTTACTAGCGGGGGGCCAAGAGACCCAGTACTTC
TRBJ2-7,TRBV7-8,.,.,CASSFTGGHYEQYF,TGTGCCAGCAGTTTCACCGGGGGGCACTACGAGCAGTACTTC
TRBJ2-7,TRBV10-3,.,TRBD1,CAINGDRGLNEQYF,TGTGCCATCAATGGGGACAGGGGGCTGAACGAGCAGTACTTC
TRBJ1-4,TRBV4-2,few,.,CASSQGSQGNNEKLFF,TGTGCCAGCAGCCAAGGTTCACAGGGTAATAATGAAAAACTGTTTTTT
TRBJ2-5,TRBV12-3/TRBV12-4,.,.,CASSLRVRETQYF,TGTGCCAGCAGTTTAAGGGTCCGAGAGACCCAGTACTTC
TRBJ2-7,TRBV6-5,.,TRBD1,CASRTDRAIGYEQYF,TGTGCCAGCAGGACCGACAGGGCAATAGGGTACGAGCAGTACTTC
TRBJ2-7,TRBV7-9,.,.,CASSLGTNEQYF,TGTGCCAGCAGCTTAGGGACCAACGAGCAGTACTTC
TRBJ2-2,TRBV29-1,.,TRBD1,CSVGVGGPGELFF,TGCAGCGTTGGGGTAGGGGGCCCCGGGGAGCTGTTTTTT
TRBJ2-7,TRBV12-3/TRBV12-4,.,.,CASSLSPNEQYF,TGTGCCAGCAGTTTAAGCCCCAACGAGCAGTACTTC
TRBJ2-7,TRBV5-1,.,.,CASRGGAHYEQYF,TGCGCCTCCAGGGGGGGGGCTCACTACGAGCAGTACTTC
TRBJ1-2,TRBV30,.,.,CAWSGEANYGYTF,TGTGCCTGGAGTGGGGAAGCTAACTATGGCTACACCTTC
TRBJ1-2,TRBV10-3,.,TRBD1,CAISEPGQGFYGYTF,TGTGCCATCAGTGAGCCGGGACAGGGGTTCTATGGCTACACCTTC
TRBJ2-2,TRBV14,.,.,CASSQVPNTGELFF,TGTGCCAGCAGCCAAGTTCCGAACACCGGGGAGCTGTTTTTT
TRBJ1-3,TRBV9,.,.,CASSVEGSKISGNTIYF,TGTGCCAGCAGCGTAGAGGGATCGAAGATCTCTGGAAACACCATATATTTT
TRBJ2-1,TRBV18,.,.,CASSRQKYNEQFF,TGTGCCAGCTCACGGCAGAAATACAATGAGCAGTTCTTC
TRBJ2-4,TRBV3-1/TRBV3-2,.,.,CASSQLGIDIQYF,TGTGCCAGCAGCCAGTTAGGGATTGACATTCAGTACTTC
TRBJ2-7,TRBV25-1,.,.,CASASTAQDYEQYF,TGTGCCAGCGCTAGCACAGCCCAAGACTACGAGCAGTACTTC
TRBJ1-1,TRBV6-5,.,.,CASKVGQPNTEAFF,TGTGCCAGTAAAGTCGGTCAGCCGAACACTGAAGCTTTCTTT
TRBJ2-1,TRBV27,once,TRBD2,CASSSTYSGGVNNEQFF,TGTGCCAGCAGTTCTACTTATAGCGGGGGCGTTAACAATGAGCAGTTCTTC
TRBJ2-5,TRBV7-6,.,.,CASSLDGSDQETQYF,TGTGCCAGCAGCTTAGACGGGAGCGACCAAGAGACCCAGTACTTC
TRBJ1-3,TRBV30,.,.,CAWSARQSENTIYF,TGTGCCTGGAGCGCCCGTCAAAGTGAAAACACCATATATTTT
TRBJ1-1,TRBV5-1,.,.,CASSPSRLTAGGNTEAFF,TGCGCCAGCAGCCCTTCGCGGTTGACGGCGGGAGGGAACACTGAAGCTTTCTTT
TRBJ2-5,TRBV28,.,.,CASRRRAPKVETQYF,TGTGCCAGCAGGAGACGGGCCCCCAAGGTCGAGACCCAGTACTTC
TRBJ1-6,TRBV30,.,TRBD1,CAWRDRGFYNSPLHF,TGTGCCTGGAGGGACAGGGGGTTCTATAATTCACCCCTCCACTTT
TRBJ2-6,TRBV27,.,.,CARPVGLGVGSRGPGSGANVLTF,TGTGCCCGCCCGGTTGGACTGGGGGTGGGGTCGCGGGGGCCGGGCTCTGGGGCCAACGTCCTGACTTTC
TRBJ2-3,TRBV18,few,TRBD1,CASSPTGTDTQYF,TGTGCCAGCTCACCGACAGGGACAGATACGCAGTATTTT
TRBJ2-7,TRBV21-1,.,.,CASSKGVSSYEQYF,TGTGCCAGCAGCAAGGGAGTCAGCTCCTACGAGCAGTACTTC
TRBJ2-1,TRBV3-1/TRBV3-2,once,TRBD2,CASSRTSGISYNEQFF,TGTGCCAGCAGCCGGACTAGCGGCATCTCCTACAATGAGCAGTTCTTC
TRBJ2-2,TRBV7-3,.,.,CASSPVGTGGTPGELFF,TGTGCCAGCAGCCCTGTGGGAACGGGGGGCACACCCGGGGAGCTGTTTTTT
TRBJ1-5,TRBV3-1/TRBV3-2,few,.,CASSQELSRPQHF,TGTGCCAGCAGCCAAGAATTATCTCGTCCCCAGCATTTT
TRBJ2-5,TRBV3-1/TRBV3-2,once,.,CASSRKVREETQYF,TGTGCCAGCAGCCGAAAGGTCCGGGAAGAGACCCAGTACTTC
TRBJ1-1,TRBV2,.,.,CAISGDRRLVPEAFF,TGTGCCATCTCAGGAGACAGGCGGTTGGTTCCTGAAGCTTTCTTT
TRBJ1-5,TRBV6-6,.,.,CASSYTKAGTTQPQHF,TGTGCCAGCAGTTACACCAAGGCCGGGACAACCCAGCCCCAGCATTTT
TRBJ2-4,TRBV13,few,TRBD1,CASRAQGQGEGAPQYF,TGTGCCAGCAGGGCACAGGGGCAGGGGGAAGGGGCTCCTCAGTACTTC
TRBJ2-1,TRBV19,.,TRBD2,CASSESGGPYNEQFF,TGTGCCAGTAGTGAAAGCGGGGGCCCTTACAATGAGCAGTTCTTC
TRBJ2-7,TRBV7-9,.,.,CASSPGMGNYEQYF,TGTGCCAGCAGCCCAGGAATGGGCAACTACGAGCAGTACTTC
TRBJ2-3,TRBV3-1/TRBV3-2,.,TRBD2,CASSQEALAGISTDTQYF,TGTGCCAGCAGCCAAGAAGCTCTAGCGGGGATTAGCACAGATACGCAGTATTTT
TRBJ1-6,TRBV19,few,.,CASGRPGSGSPLHF,TGTGCCAGTGGCCGCCCGGGGTCGGGATCACCCCTCCACTTT
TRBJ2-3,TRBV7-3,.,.,CASSLTLADTQYF,TGTGCCAGCAGCTTAACGCTGGCAGATACGCAGTATTTT
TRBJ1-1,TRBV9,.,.,CASSVDYTEAFF,TGTGCCAGCAGCGTAGATTACACTGAAGCTTTCTTT
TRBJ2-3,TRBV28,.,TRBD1,CASEAGGTDTQYF,TGTGCCAGCGAGGCAGGGGGAACAGATACGCAGTATTTT
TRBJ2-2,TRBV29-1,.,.,CSAASAGELFF,TGCAGCGCAGCGAGCGCCGGGGAGCTGTTTTTT
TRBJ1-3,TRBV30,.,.,CAWRRRTDLSSGNTIYF,TGTGCCTGGAGGCGAAGGACAGACTTGAGCTCTGGAAACACCATATATTTT
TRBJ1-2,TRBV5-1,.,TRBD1,CASSRKGQGAEGYTF,TGCGCCAGCAGCCGGAAGGGACAGGGGGCGGAAGGCTACACCTTC